This record covers a single TCR beta chain. The data are from a study of blood T cell repertoires in COVID-19. As for the study in general: From T cells, B-cell-depleted T cells, or PBMCs came the material, which was cDNA or gDNA.

Original handling: How many nucleated cells were present was estimated from reference gene primer amplification. Clones were sequenced by immunoSEQ multiplex PCR, and TCRdb holds only the in-frame ones, with some missing. V and J calls plus clone size are reproduced from that table; the DNA served to infer D and trimming. The table lists fewer than 250,000 clones, roughly nine tenths of them singletons. Per the germline V gene, CDR1 is LNHDA and CDR2 is SQIVND (reference sequence). The CDR3 loop spans 13 amino acids. The trim removed 6 bases at V and 3 bases at J, leaving 4 bases unmatched. This receptor was obtained from a man aged 35 to 55 with acute or convalescent COVID-19. The chain combines TRBV19 with TRBJ2-7, with 8 bases that match TRBD2. Sequencing was done on a sample of peripheral blood. The CDR3 nucleotides are TGTGCCAGTAGCCCGGGGGGGGTCTACGAGCAGTACTTC. Its translation is CASSPGGVYEQYF.